This T cell receptor beta chain originates from a study of T cells in Graves' hyperthyroidism and ophthalmopathy. Study details: Blood from the periphery was taken at initial diagnosis, before any treatment.

CDR3 length: 13 residues. Germline V gene sequence: CDR1 SGHNT, CDR2 YENEEA. Trimming cost V 1 base and J 11 bases, with 14 bases left between them. There are a few counts of this clonotype. Its cognate antigen is unknown. Amplification of TCR beta CDR3 regions was performed using RNA transcripts as template. First-round RT-PCR with HTBI primers amplified the TCR CDR3 region. Using its own MiXCR run on the multiplex PCR reads, TCRdb lists one record per CDR3 protein. Of hundreds of thousands of distinct CDR3 sequences listed, around 15% are singletons. Study results and limitations: Most thyroid clonotypes that were expanded above 0.001 also turned up in blood. The authors' 13 V-J model separated ophthalmopathy from stable hyperthyroidism.

Sequencing was carried out using blood. The chain has TRBV11-3 and TRBJ1-1; D is undetermined. This receptor was obtained from a woman between 18 and 29 years old with Graves' hyperthyroidism. The CDR3: CASSLGGVLGAFF. CDR3 bases: TGTGCCAGCAGCTTAGGCGGAGTTTTAGGGGCTTTCTTT.